Listed below are T cell receptor beta chains from one sample, sequenced in a study of OX40 agonist ivuxolimab in advanced cancers. Profiling relied on immunoSEQ multiplex PCR, and the TCRdb table lists in-frame clones only, not all of them. The sample consists of more than 75,000 clones, around 87% of them appearing once. The specimen comprised CD4+ or CD8+ T cells sorted from blood, sampled in a trial of the OX40 agonist ivuxolimab. These receptors all stem from an adult with an advanced solid tumor such as melanoma, head and neck, liver or kidney cancer. CDR3s include the opening cysteine and the closing phenylalanine or tryptophan. D genes are given only for firm matches. Clone sizes are given selectively: once, few, many, or a class where the clone is expanded.

abundance | j_gene | v_gene | d_gene | CDR3nt | CDR3aa
NA | TRBJ2-3 | TRBV7-9 | NA | TGTGCCAGCAGTAGGATCACAGATACGCAGTATTTT | CASSRITDTQYF
NA | TRBJ1-5 | TRBV28 | NA | TGTGCCAGCAGTTTATCGGCGGGGAGTAATCAGCCCCAGCATTTT | CASSLSAGSNQPQHF
NA | TRBJ2-5 | TRBV7-9 | TRBD1 | TGTGCCAGCAGTTTCTGGACAGGAGGTCTTGAGACCCAGTACTTC | CASSFWTGGLETQYF
NA | TRBJ2-6 | TRBV19 | NA | TGTGCCAGTAGTATAGCGGCAGGGAGCTTATACTCTGGGGCCAACGTCCTGACTTTC | CASSIAAGSLYSGANVLTF
NA | TRBJ1-1 | TRBV2 | NA | TGTGCCAGCAGTTATTTATCAGGGGCCGGCACTGAAGCTTTCTTT | CASSYLSGAGTEAFF
NA | TRBJ1-1 | TRBV7-9 | NA | TGTGCCAGCAGCTTAGCTGCGGTTGAAGCTTTCTTT | CASSLAAVEAFF
NA | TRBJ2-7 | TRBV18 | TRBD2 | TGTGCCAGCTCACCACCGGGCGGGAGCTACTACGAGCAGTACTTC | CASSPPGGSYYEQYF
NA | TRBJ2-3 | TRBV7-2 | TRBD2 | TGTGCCAGCAGCGAAGGACTAGCGGGCGCAGATACGCAGTATTTT | CASSEGLAGADTQYF
NA | TRBJ1-2 | TRBV28 | TRBD1 | TGTGCCAGCGGGACAGGGGATGGCTACACCTTC | CASGTGDGYTF
NA | TRBJ1-2 | TRBV18 | NA | TGTGCCAGCTCACCCTCAGGGAATGGTGGCTACACCTTC | CASSPSGNGGYTF
once | TRBJ2-3 | TRBV7-9 | NA | TGTGCCAGCAGCTTAGTCCGGGGGCCAAACACAGATACGCAGTATTTT | CASSLVRGPNTDTQYF
NA | TRBJ1-2 | TRBV5-4 | NA | TGTGCCAGCAGCCACGGGGCGCGTGTGCAGAATGGCTACACCTTC | CASSHGARVQNGYTF
NA | TRBJ1-2 | TRBV5-4 | NA | TGTGCCAGCAGCTTGGTCCGGGACTACGCCTTC | CASSLVRDYAF
NA | TRBJ1-3 | TRBV5-1 | NA | TGCGCCAGCAGCTCCGGGCCACAGGCATGGGGAAACACCATATATTTT | CASSSGPQAWGNTIYF
NA | TRBJ1-1 | TRBV19 | NA | TGTGCCAGTAGTTCCAACAGGGTTGTCACTGAAGCTTTCTTT | CASSSNRVVTEAFF
NA | TRBJ2-1 | TRBV11-2 | TRBD1 | TGTGCCAGCAGCCGGGACAGGGATGGACTAAGCTGGAATGAGCAGTTCTTC | CASSRDRDGLSWNEQFF
NA | TRBJ1-2 | TRBV5-6 | NA | TGTGCCAGCAGCCACGTGGACAGATTATATGGCTACACCTTC | CASSHVDRLYGYTF
NA | TRBJ1-5 | TRBV30 | NA | TGTGCCTGGAGTTTGAATACAGGGAGTTACCAGCCCCAGCATTTT | CAWSLNTGSYQPQHF
NA | TRBJ2-3 | TRBV6-4 | NA | TGTGCCAGCAGTGACACTATCGGGGATACGCAGTATTTT | CASSDTIGDTQYF
NA | TRBJ2-7 | TRBV6-5 | TRBD1 | TGTGCCAGCAGTTACACCCTACAGGGGGCCGAGCAGTACTTC | CASSYTLQGAEQYF
NA | TRBJ2-7 | TRBV7-9 | TRBD1 | TGTGCCAGCAGGTCTAAGACAGGGAACACCTACGAGCAGTACTTC | CASRSKTGNTYEQYF
NA | TRBJ2-1 | TRBV15 | TRBD2 | TGTGCCACCAGCAGAGATCCGGGAGGGGCTGATGAGCAGTTCTTC | CATSRDPGGADEQFF
NA | TRBJ1-1 | TRBV5-1 | NA | TGCGCCAGCAGCTTGGGTCCGGTGAACACTGAAGCTTTCTTT | CASSLGPVNTEAFF
once | TRBJ1-4 | TRBV5-1 | NA | TGCGCCAGCAGCTTTGGCGGCTCTAATGAAAAACTGTTTTTT | CASSFGGSNEKLFF
NA | TRBJ2-4 | TRBV2 | NA | TGTGCCAGCATGGGTCTAGCCAAAAACATTCAGTACTTC | CASMGLAKNIQYF
NA | TRBJ1-4 | TRBV7-9 | NA | TGTGCCAGCAGCCAAGGGGTAGGAGGTAATGAAAAACTGTTTTTT | CASSQGVGGNEKLFF
few | TRBJ2-3 | TRBV7-9 | TRBD1 | TGTGCCAGCAGCACTGTAGGACAGGGGACCGGCACAGATACGCAGTATTTT | CASSTVGQGTGTDTQYF
few | TRBJ2-1 | TRBV11-3 | TRBD2 | TGTGCCAGCAGCTTAGGACGTCGGGGAGGCGGGAGCTCCTACAATGAGCAGTTCTTC | CASSLGRRGGGSSYNEQFF
NA | TRBJ2-1 | TRBV30 | NA | TGTGCCTGGAGTAAGGGCGGATCGCAGCAGTTCTTC | CAWSKGGSQQFF
NA | TRBJ1-3 | TRBV11-1 | NA | TGTGCCAGCAGCTTAGGACCCTCGGGCCACTCTGGAAACACCATATATTTT | CASSLGPSGHSGNTIYF
once | TRBJ2-2 | TRBV19 | NA | TGTGCCAGTAGTATGGTACAGGGAGACACCGGGGAGCTGTTTTTT | CASSMVQGDTGELFF
NA | TRBJ1-1 | TRBV5-1 | NA | TGCGCCAGCAGCTGGGCAGGCGAAGGGGGCACTGAAGCTTTCTTT | CASSWAGEGGTEAFF
NA | TRBJ1-3 | TRBV11-1 | TRBD1 | TGTGCCAGCAGCCCGAGGACAGGGACCTCTGGAAACACCATATATTTT | CASSPRTGTSGNTIYF
NA | TRBJ2-4 | TRBV27 | NA | TGTGCCAGCAGTTTATCTTGGGGGGACAAAAACATTCAGTACTTC | CASSLSWGDKNIQYF
NA | TRBJ2-3 | TRBV11-3 | NA | TGTGCCAGCAGCCGGGACGGTCGGCAGTATTTT | CASSRDGRQYF
NA | TRBJ2-3 | TRBV9 | NA | TGTGCCAGCAGCGTAGTAAGTTGGGGGACAGATACGCAGTATTTT | CASSVVSWGTDTQYF
NA | TRBJ1-5 | TRBV27 | NA | TGTGCCAGCATTCCCCGGGACACCCGATATCAGCCCCAGCATTTT | CASIPRDTRYQPQHF
NA | TRBJ1-1 | TRBV18 | TRBD1 | TGTGCCAGCTCACCAAAATACAGGGGGCGCCTCGCTGAAGCTTTCTTT | CASSPKYRGRLAEAFF
NA | TRBJ2-3 | TRBV29-1 | TRBD2 | TGCAGCCAGGGCGGGAGTGGGGATACGCAGTATTTT | CSQGGSGDTQYF
NA | TRBJ1-4 | TRBV7-2 | TRBD1 | TGTGCCAGCAGCAATCCAATCTTCCGGGACAGGGATGAAAAACTGTTTTTT | CASSNPIFRDRDEKLFF
NA | TRBJ1-1 | TRBV7-2 | TRBD1 | TGTGCCAGCAGCTGGACAGGGTTGGATACCACTGAAGCTTTCTTT | CASSWTGLDTTEAFF
few | TRBJ2-3 | TRBV19 | TRBD1 | TGTGCCAGTAGTAGGGGACAGGGGGCGCGTGGCACAGATACGCAGTATTTT | CASSRGQGARGTDTQYF
NA | TRBJ2-7 | TRBV29-1 | TRBD1 | TGCAGCGTCGGGACAGGACGTCCCTACGAGCAGTACTTC | CSVGTGRPYEQYF
NA | TRBJ2-1 | TRBV15 | TRBD2 | TGTGCCACCAGCAGAGATCTGCGGGGGGAACGGGGCAATGAGCAGTTCTTC | CATSRDLRGERGNEQFF
NA | TRBJ2-6 | TRBV18 | TRBD1 | TGTGCCAGCTCTGCCGGGACAGGGCTCTCTGGGGCCAACGTCCTGACTTTC | CASSAGTGLSGANVLTF
NA | TRBJ1-1 | TRBV4-1 | NA | TGCGCCAGCAGCCAAGGAATGACGGGATATGCCGTGAACACTGAAGCTTTCTTT | CASSQGMTGYAVNTEAFF
NA | TRBJ2-6 | TRBV5-1 | TRBD1 | TGCGCCAGCAGCCTAAAGACAGGGCTGGAGGCCTTACCTGGGGCCAACGTCCTGACTTTC | CASSLKTGLEALPGANVLTF
NA | TRBJ1-6 | TRBV6-1 | NA | TGTGCCACCTCCCGGTTTGATAATTCACCCCTCCACTTT | CATSRFDNSPLHF
NA | TRBJ2-1 | TRBV13 | NA | TGTGCCAGCAGCTTAGACCGACGGGCTGAGCAGTTCTTC | CASSLDRRAEQFF
few | TRBJ2-4 | TRBV6-5 | TRBD1 | TGTGCCAGCAAGGGGACAGGCAAAAACATTCAGTACTTC | CASKGTGKNIQYF
NA | TRBJ1-5 | TRBV5-5 | NA | TGTGCCAGCAGCGCCATGGGGACAAGGAATCAGCCCCAGCATTTT | CASSAMGTRNQPQHF
NA | TRBJ2-3 | TRBV29-1 | NA | TGCAGCCATGCCCAACAGGGTGGAGGGATCGATACGCAGTATTTT | CSHAQQGGGIDTQYF
NA | TRBJ2-5 | TRBV28 | NA | TGTGCCAGCGAAGGTACAGGTGGGCAAGAGACCCAGTACTTC | CASEGTGGQETQYF
NA | TRBJ1-6 | TRBV5-1 | TRBD1 | TGCGCCAGCAGGGGGACAGGGGACAGGGCTTCACCCCTCCACTTT | CASRGTGDRASPLHF
NA | TRBJ1-1 | TRBV6-6 | NA | TGTGCCAGCAGTTACTCATCAGGGGAGACTGAAGCTTTCTTT | CASSYSSGETEAFF
NA | TRBJ2-7 | TRBV29-1 | TRBD2 | TGCAGCGCCCGGGAGCGGGAGTCCTACGAGCAGTACTTC | CSARERESYEQYF
NA | TRBJ2-7 | TRBV28 | TRBD2 | TGTGCCAGCAGTTTTCTGTACAGGGCATCGCGGGAGGCCCGGGCCTACGAGCAGTACTTC | CASSFLYRASREARAYEQYF
NA | TRBJ1-2 | TRBV5-1 | NA | TGCGCCAGCAGCTTGTCTCTCAATCCGGAAGGCTACACCTTC | CASSLSLNPEGYTF
NA | TRBJ1-1 | TRBV5-4 | TRBD1 | TGTGCCAGCAGCATTATCGCAGGGGGATCTGAAGCTTTCTTT | CASSIIAGGSEAFF
once | TRBJ2-3 | TRBV7-9 | NA | TGTGCCAGCAGCGGGGGAGCGGGTCTCACAGATACGCAGTATTTT | CASSGGAGLTDTQYF